This TCR beta chain was documented in a study of T cell responses to AZD1222 COVID-19 vaccine. General study findings and limits: Spike was spanned by vaccine-associated CD4 TCRs, with dominance at 160-218 and 743-854. Spike-specific TCR breadth and depth grew following two AZD1222 doses.

A remark on this clone: The antigen is undetermined.

Measured with immunoSEQ multiplex PCR; TCRdb has only the in-frame clones, and not every one. The table records about 150,000 clones, under 95% of them present only once. The CDR3 length is 13 residues. V lost 1 base, J lost 4 bases, and 7 bases lay in between. CDR1 is LNHDA, CDR2 SQIVND, per germline (reference sequence). The TCR sequence derives from an adult who received the MenACWY meningococcal vaccine as a control. This specimen consisted of peripheral blood, obtained 28 days after the second dose of the MenACWY control vaccine. This chain uses TRBV19 with TRBJ1-1; a weak D match, TRBD1 (6 bases). CDR3 amino acids: CASSIGGATEAFF. CDR3 nucleotide sequence: TGTGCCAGTAGTATAGGGGGGGCCACTGAAGCTTTCTTT.